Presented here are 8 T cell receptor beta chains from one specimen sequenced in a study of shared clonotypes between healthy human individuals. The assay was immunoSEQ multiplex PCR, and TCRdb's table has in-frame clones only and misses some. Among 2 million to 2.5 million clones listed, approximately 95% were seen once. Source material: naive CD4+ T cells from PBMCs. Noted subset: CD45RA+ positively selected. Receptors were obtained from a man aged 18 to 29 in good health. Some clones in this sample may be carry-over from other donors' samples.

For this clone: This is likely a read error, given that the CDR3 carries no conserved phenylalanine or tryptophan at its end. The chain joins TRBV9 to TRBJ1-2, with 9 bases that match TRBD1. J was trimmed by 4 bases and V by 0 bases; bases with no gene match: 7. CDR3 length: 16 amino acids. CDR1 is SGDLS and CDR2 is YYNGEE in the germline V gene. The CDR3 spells CASSVAIGQGPYGYTL. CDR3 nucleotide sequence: TGTGCCAGCAGCGTAGCGATAGGACAGGGGCCCTATGGCTACACCCTC.

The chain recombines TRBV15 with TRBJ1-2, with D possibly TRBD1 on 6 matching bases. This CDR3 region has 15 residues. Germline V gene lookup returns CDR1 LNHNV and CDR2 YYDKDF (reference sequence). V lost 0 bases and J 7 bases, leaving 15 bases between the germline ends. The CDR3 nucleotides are TGTGCCACCAGCAGAGATATGGGGGGCTCGGGTGGCTACACCTTC. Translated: CATSRDMGGSGGYTF.

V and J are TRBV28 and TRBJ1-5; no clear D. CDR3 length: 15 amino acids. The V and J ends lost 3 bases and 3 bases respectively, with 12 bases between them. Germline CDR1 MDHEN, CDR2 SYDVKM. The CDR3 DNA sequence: TGTGCCAGCAGTTTCTTACGGGGAAACAATCAGCCCCAGCATTTT. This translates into CASSFLRGNNQPQHF.

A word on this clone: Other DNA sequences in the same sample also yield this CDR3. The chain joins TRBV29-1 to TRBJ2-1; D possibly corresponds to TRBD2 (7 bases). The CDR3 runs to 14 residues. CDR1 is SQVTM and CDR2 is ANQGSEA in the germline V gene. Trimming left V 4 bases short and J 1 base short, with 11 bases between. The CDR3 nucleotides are TGCAGCGTTGGGGGGAGGGGGTCCTACAATGAGCAGTTCTTC. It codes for CSVGGRGSYNEQFF.

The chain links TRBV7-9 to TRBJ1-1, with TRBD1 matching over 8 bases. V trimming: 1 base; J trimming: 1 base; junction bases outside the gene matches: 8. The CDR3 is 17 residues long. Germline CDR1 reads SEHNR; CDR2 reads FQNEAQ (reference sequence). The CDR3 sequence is CASSLGRRGRRNTEAFF. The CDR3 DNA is TGTGCCAGCAGCTTAGGTCGCAGGGGGCGCAGGAACACTGAAGCTTTCTTT.

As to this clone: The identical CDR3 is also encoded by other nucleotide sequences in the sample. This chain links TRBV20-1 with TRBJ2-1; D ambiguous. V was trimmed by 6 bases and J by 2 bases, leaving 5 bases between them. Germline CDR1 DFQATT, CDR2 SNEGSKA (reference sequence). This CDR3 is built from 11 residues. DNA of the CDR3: TGCAGTGCCCCGGCCTACAATGAGCAGTTCTTC. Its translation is CSAPAYNEQFF.

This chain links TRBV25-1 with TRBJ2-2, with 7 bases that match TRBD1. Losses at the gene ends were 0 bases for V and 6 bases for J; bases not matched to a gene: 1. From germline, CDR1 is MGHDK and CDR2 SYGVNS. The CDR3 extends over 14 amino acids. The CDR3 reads CASSEYRGPGELFF. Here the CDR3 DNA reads TGTGCCAGCAGTGAATATAGGGGGCCCGGGGAGCTGTTTTTT.

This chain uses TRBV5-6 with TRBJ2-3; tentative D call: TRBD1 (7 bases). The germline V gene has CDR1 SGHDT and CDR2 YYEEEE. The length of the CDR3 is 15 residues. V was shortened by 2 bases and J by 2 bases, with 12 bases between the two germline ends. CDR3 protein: CASSFQGGPTDTQYF. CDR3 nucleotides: TGTGCCAGCAGCTTCCAGGGGGGACCCACAGATACGCAGTATTTT.